The clone carrying this T cell receptor (beta chain) was observed once. Its specificity is not known. Data came from immunoSEQ multiplex PCR; TCRdb stores just in-frame clones and leaves some out. The sample carries tens of thousands of clones, around 94% recorded once. The CDR3 has 14 residues. Germline V lookup: CDR1 SGHTA, CDR2 FQGNSA. The J segment lost 5 bases and the V segment lost 5 bases, leaving 7 bases of the junction unmatched. This sample stems from a study of OX40 agonist ivuxolimab in advanced cancers. Study at large: Clinicians treated patients with ivuxolimab, an agonistic anti-OX40 (CD134) antibody.

Study conclusions and caveats: Expanded clones belonging to CD8+ T cells outnumbered, on average, those of CD4+. Determination of antigen specificity was not performed for the expanded peripheral T cells.

Sequenced here: CD4+ or CD8+ T cells sorted from blood, sampled in a trial of the OX40 agonist ivuxolimab. The clonotype was recovered from an adult with an advanced solid tumor such as melanoma, head and neck, liver or kidney cancer. The genes are TRBV7-2 and TRBJ2-7; 9 bases fit TRBD1. The CDR3 bases are TGTGCCAGCAGCCCACATGGGACAGGGAACGAGCAGTACTTC. This encodes CASSPHGTGNEQYF.